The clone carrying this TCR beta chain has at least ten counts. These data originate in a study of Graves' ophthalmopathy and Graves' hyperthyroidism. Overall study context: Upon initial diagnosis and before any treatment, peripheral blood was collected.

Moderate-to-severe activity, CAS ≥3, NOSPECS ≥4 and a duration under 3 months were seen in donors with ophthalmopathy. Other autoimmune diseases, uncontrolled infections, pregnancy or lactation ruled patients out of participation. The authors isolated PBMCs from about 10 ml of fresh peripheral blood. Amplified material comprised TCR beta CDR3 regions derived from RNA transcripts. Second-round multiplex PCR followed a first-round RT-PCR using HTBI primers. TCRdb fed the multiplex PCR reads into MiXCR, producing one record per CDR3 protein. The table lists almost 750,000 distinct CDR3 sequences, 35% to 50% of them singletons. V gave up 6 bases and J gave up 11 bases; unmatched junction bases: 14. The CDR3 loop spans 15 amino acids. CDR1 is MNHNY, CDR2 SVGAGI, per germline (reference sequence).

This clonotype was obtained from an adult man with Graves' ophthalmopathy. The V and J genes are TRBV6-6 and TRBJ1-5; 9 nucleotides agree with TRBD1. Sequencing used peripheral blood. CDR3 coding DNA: TGTGCCAGCAGGCGGGACAGGGCTTATCAATCAGCCCAGCATTTT. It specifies CASRRDRAYQSAQHF.